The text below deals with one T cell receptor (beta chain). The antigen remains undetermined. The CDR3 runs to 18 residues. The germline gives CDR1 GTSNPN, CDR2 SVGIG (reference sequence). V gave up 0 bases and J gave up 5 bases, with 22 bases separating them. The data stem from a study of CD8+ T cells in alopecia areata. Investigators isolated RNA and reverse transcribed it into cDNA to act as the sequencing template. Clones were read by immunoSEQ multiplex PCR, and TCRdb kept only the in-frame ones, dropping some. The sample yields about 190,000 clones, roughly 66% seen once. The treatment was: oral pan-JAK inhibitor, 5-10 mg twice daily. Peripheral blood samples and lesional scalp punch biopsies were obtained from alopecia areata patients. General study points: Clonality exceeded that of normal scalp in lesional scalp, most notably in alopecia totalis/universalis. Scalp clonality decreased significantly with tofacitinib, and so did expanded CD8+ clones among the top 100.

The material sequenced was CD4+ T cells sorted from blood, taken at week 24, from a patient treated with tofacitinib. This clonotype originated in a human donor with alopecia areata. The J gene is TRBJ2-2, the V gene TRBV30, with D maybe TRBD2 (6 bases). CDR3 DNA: TGTGCCTGGAGTGTACCCCCCGGGACTTCACGAAGGACCGGGGAGCTGTTTTTT. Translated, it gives CAWSVPPGTSRRTGELFF. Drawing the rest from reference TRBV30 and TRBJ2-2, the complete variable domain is SQTIHQWPATLVQPVGSPLSLECTVEGTSNPNLYWYRQAAGRGLQLLFYSVGIGQISSEVPQNLSASRPQDRQFILSSKKLLLSDSGFYLCAWSVPPGTSRRTGELFFGEGSRLTVL.